This T cell receptor (beta chain) was identified during a study of beta chain features in type 1 diabetes. Study-wide points: VDJ junctions sequenced from type 1 diabetes patients showed fewer insertions and more deletions.

This clone was recorded a few times. Its antigen is undetermined. Every isolated RNA sample was fully reverse transcribed, so sequencing captured expressed TCRB transcripts. Here immunoSEQ multiplex PCR was the method, and the copy in TCRdb shows in-frame clones only, minus some. The sample carries hundreds of thousands of clones, over 25% recorded once. This CDR3 contains 12 residues. The germline V gene encodes CDR1 GTSNPN and CDR2 SVGIG (reference sequence). Trimming took off 0 bases at V and 5 bases at J, with 8 bases between the two ends. Researchers reported sorting CD4+ naive, central memory, regulatory and stem cell-like memory cells via CD45RO/CCR7/CD25/CD127/CD95/CD27.

This chain connects TRBV30 to TRBJ2-7; D unresolved. Sequencing input: naive CD4+ T cells from blood. The source of this sequence is a man between 18 and 29 years old in good health. The CDR3 sequence is CAWSVLAHEQYF. CDR3 nucleotides: TGTGCCTGGAGTGTACTGGCTCACGAGCAGTACTTC.